Listed here is a single T cell receptor (beta chain). In the authors' methods: Reference gene primer amplification gave nucleated cell count estimates. Repertoires were generated with immunoSEQ multiplex PCR, while TCRdb's copy carries only in-frame clones and drops some. The V and J calls and clone size were taken over from that table, and D and trimming were inferred from the DNA. The table includes about 110,000 clones, 80% to 90% detected once. This specimen belongs to a study of blood T cell repertoires in COVID-19. Across the whole study: Collection of acute and convalescent COVID-19 samples took place in the United States, Italy and Spain. The cDNA or gDNA used as material had been derived from T cells, B-cell-depleted T cells, or PBMCs.

What was sequenced was peripheral blood. This receptor was identified in a woman older than 75 with acute or convalescent COVID-19.

CDR3 nucleotides: TGTGCCAGCAGTTCCGCGCCTACCTACGAGCAGTACTTC. Amino acid sequence: CASSSAPTYEQYF. This chain joins TRBV11-3 and TRBJ2-7; D unclear. The CDR3 totals 13 residues. With 6 bases removed from V and 2 bases from J, the gap between germline ends came to 11 bases. Germline V gene lookup returns CDR1 SGHNT and CDR2 YENEEA.